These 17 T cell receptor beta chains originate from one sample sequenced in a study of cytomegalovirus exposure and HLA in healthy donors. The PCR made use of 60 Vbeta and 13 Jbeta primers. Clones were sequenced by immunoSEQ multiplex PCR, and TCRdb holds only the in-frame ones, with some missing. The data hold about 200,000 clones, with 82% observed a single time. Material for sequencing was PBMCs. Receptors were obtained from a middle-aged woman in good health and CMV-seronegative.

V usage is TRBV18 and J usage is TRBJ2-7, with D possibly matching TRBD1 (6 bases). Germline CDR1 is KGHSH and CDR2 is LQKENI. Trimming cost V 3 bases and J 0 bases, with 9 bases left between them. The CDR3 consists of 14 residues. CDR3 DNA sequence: TGTGCCAGCTCACCCGAGGACAGCTCCTACGAGCAGTACTTC. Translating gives CASSPEDSSYEQYF. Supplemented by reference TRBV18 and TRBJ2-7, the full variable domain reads NAGVMQNPRHLVRRRGQEARLRCSPMKGHSHVYWYRQLPEEGLKFMVYLQKENIIDESGMPKERFSAEFPKEGPSILRIQQVVRGDSAAYFCASSPEDSSYEQYFGPGTRLTVT.

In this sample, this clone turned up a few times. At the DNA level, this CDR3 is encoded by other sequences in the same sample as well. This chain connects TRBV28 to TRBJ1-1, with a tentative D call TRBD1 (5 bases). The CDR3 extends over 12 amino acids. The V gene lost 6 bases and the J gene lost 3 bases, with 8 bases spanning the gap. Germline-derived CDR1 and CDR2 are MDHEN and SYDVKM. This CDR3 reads CASRTDHTEAFF. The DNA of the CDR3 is TGTGCCAGCAGGACAGATCACACTGAAGCTTTCTTT.

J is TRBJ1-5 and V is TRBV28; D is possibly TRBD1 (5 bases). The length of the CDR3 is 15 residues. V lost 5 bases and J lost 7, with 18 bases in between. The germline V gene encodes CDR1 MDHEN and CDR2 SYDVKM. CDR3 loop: CASSVGHPGGQPQHF. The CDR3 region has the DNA TGTGCCAGCAGTGTGGGCCACCCCGGGGGGCAGCCCCAGCATTTT.

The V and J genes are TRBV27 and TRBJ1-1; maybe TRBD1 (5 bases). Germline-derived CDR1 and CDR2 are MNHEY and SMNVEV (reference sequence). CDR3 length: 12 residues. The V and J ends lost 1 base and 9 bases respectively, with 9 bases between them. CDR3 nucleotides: TGTGCCAGCAGTTTATTGGGGGGGAAAGCTTTCTTT. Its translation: CASSLLGGKAFF.

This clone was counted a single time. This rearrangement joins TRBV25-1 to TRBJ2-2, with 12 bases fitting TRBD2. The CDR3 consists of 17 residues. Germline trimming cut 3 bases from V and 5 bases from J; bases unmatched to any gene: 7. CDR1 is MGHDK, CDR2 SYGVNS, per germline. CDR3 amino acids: CASSEPRLAGVTGELFF. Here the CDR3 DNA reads TGTGCCAGCAGTGAGCCACGACTAGCGGGAGTGACCGGGGAGCTGTTTTTT. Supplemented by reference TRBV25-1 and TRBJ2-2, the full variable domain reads EADIYQTPRYLVIGTGKKITLECSQTMGHDKMYWYQQDPGMELHLIHYSYGVNSTEKGDLSSESTVSRIRTEHFPLTLESARPSHTSQYLCASSEPRLAGVTGELFFGEGSRLTVL.

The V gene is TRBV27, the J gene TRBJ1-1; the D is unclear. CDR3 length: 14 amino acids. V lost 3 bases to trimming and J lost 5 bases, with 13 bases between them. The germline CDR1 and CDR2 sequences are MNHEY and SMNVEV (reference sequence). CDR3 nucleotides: TGTGCCAGCAGTTTTTACAGTGAAGAAACTGAAGCTTTCTTT. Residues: CASSFYSEETEAFF.

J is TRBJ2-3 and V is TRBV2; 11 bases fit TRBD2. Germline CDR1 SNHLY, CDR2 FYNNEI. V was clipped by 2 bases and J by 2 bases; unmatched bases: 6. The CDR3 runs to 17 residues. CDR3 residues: CASSETSGGSLTDTQYF. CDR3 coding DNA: TGTGCCAGCAGTGAAACTAGCGGGGGATCACTCACAGATACGCAGTATTTT.

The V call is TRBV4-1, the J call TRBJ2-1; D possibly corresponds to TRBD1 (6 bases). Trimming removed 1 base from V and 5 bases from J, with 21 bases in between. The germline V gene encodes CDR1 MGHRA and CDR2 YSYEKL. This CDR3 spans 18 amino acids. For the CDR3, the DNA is TGCGCCAGCAGCCAAGGGAAGCCCGGACAGCAAGGGAACAATGAGCAGTTCTTC. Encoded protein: CASSQGKPGQQGNNEQFF.

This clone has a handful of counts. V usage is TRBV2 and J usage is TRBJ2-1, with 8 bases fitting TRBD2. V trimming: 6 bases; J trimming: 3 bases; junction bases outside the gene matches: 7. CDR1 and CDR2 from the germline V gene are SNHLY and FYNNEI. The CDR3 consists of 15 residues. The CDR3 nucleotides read TGTGCCAGCAGCGCTACTAGCGGAAGCTACAATGAGCAGTTCTTC. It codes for CASSATSGSYNEQFF.

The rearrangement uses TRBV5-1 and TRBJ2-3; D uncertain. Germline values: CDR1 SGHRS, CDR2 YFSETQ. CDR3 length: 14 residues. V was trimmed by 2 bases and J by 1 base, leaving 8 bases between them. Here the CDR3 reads CASSFKTGTDTQYF. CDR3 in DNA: TGCGCCAGCAGCTTTAAAACAGGCACAGATACGCAGTATTTT.

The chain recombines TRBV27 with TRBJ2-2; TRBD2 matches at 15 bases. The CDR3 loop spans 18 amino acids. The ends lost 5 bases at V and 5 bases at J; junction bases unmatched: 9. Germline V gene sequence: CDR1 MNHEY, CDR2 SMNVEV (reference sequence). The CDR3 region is CASSIGLAGGPRTGELFF. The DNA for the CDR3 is TGTGCCAGCAGTATTGGACTAGCGGGAGGGCCGAGGACCGGGGAGCTGTTTTTT.

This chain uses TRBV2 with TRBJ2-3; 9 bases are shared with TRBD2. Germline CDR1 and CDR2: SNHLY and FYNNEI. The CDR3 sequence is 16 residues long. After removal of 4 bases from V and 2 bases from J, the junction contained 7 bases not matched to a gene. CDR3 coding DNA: TGTGCCAGCAGTGGACAAGCGGGAGGATTCACAGATACGCAGTATTTT. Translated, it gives CASSGQAGGFTDTQYF.

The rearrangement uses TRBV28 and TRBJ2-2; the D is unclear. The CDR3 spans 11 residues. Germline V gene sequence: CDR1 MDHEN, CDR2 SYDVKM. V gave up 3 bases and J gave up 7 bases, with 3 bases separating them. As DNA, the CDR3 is TGTGCCAGCAGTTTTATCGGGGAGCTGTTTTTT. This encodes CASSFIGELFF.

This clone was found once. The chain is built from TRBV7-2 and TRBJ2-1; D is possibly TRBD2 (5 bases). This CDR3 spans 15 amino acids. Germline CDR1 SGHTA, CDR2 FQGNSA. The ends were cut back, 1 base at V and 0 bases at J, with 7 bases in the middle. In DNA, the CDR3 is TGTGCCAGCAGCTTAGTTGGGAGCTCCTACAATGAGCAGTTCTTC. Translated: CASSLVGSSYNEQFF.

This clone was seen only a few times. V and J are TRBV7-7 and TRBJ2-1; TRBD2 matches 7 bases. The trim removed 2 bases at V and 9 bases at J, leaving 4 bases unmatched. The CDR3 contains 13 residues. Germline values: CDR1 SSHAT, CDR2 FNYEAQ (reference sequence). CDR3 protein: CASSLIGGSEQFF. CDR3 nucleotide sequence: TGTGCCAGCAGCTTAATAGGCGGGAGTGAGCAGTTCTTC.

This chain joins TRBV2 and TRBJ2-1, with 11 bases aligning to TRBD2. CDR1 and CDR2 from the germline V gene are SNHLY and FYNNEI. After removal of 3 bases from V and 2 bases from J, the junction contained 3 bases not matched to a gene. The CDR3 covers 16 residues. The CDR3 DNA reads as TGTGCCAGCAGTGAGTCGACTAGCGGGACCTACAATGAGCAGTTCTTC. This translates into CASSESTSGTYNEQFF.

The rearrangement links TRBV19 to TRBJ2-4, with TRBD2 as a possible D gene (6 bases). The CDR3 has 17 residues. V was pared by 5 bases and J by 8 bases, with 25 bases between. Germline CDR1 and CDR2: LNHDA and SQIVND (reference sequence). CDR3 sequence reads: CASSLQEGRDYEDIQYF. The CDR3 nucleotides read TGTGCCAGTAGTCTTCAGGAAGGGCGGGATTATGAGGACATTCAGTACTTC. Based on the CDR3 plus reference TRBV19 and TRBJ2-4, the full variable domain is DGGITQSPKYLFRKEGQNVTLSCEQNLNHDAMYWYRQDPGQGLRLIYYSQIVNDFQKGDIAEGYSVSREKKESFPLTVTSAQKNPTAFYLCASSLQEGRDYEDIQYFGAGTRLSVL.